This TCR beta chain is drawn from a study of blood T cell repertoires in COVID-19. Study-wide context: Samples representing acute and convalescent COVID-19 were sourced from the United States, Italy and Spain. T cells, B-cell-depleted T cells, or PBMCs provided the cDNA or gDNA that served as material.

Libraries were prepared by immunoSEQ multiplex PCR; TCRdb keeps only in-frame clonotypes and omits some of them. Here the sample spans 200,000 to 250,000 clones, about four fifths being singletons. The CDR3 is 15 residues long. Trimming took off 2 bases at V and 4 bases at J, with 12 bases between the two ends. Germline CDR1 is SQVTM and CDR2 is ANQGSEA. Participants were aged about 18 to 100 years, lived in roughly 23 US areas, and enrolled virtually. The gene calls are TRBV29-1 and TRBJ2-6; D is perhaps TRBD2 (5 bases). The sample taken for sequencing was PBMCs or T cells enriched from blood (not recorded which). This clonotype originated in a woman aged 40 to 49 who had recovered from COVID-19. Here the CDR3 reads CSVELPGTGANVLTF. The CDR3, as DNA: TGCAGCGTTGAACTCCCGGGAACCGGGGCCAACGTCCTGACTTTC. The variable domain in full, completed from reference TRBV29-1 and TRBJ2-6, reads SAVISQKPSRDICQRGTSLTIQCQVDSQVTMMFWYRQQPGQSLTLIATANQGSEATYESGFVIDKFPISRPNLTFSTLTVSNMSPEDSSIYLCSVELPGTGANVLTFGAGSRLTVL.